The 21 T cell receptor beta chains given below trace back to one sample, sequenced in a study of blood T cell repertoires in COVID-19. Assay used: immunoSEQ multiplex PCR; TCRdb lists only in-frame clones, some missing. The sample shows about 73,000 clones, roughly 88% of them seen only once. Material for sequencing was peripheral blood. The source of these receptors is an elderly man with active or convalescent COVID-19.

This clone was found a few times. The CDR3 nucleotides read TGTGCCAGCAGCTTAGGGACTAGCGGGGTCTACGAGCAGTACTTC. It yields the protein CASSLGTSGVYEQYF. This chain uses TRBV7-9 with TRBJ2-7, with 12 bases identical to TRBD2. From germline, CDR1 is SEHNR and CDR2 FQNEAQ (reference sequence). This CDR3 comprises 15 residues. V lost 1 base and J lost 3; bases outside the gene matches: 1.

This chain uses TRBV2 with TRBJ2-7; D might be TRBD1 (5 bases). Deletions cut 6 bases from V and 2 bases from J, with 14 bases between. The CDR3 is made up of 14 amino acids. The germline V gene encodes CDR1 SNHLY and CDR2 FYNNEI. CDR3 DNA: TGTGCCAGCAGAGCCCAAAGGGGCCCCTACGAGCAGTACTTC. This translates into CASRAQRGPYEQYF.

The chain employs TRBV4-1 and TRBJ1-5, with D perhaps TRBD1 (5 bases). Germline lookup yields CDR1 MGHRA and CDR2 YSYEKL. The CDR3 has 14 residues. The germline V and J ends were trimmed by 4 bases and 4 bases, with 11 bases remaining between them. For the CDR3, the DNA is TGCGCCAGCAGCCTGACAGACCTAAATCAGCCCCAGCATTTT. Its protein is CASSLTDLNQPQHF.

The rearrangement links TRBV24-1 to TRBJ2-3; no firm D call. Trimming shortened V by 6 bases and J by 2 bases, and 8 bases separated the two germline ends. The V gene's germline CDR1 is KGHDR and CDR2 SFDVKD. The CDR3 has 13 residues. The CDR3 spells CATSNPSTDTQYF. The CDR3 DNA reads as TGTGCCACCAGTAATCCTTCCACAGATACGCAGTATTTT.

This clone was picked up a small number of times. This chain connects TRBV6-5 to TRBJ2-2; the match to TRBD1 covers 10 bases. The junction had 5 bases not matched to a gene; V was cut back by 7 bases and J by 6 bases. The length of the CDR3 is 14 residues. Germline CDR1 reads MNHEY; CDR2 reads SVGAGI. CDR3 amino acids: CASILDRGPGELFF. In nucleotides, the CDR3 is TGTGCCAGCATCCTAGACAGGGGGCCCGGGGAGCTGTTTTTT.

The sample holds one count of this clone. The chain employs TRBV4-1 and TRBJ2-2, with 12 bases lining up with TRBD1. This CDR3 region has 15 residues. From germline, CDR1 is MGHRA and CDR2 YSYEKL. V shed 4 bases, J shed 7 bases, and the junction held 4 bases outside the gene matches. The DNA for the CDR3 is TGCGCCAGCAGCCTTGGGACAGGGGGCTTCGGGGAGCTGTTTTTT. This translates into CASSLGTGGFGELFF.

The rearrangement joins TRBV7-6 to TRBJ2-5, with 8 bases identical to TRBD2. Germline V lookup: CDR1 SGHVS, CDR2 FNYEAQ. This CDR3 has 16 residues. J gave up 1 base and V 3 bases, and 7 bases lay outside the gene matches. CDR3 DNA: TGTGCCAGCAGCTTTAGTAGCGGGGCTTTCCAAGAGACCCAGTACTTC. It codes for CASSFSSGAFQETQYF.

CDR3 region: CASSLDGLAGYEQYF. Here the CDR3 DNA reads TGTGCCAGCAGCTTGGATGGACTAGCGGGTTACGAGCAGTACTTC. The V and J genes are TRBV5-5 and TRBJ2-7; 11 bases fit TRBD2. V lost 0 bases and J lost 4; bases outside the gene matches: 3. Germline V gene lookup returns CDR1 SGHKS and CDR2 YYEKEE (reference sequence). This CDR3 spans 15 amino acids. The full variable domain, with the rest looked up from reference TRBV5-5 and TRBJ2-7, is DAGVTQSPTHLIKTRGQQVTLRCSPISGHKSVSWYQQVLGQGPQFIFQYYEKEERGRGNFPDRFSARQFPNYSSELNVNALLLGDSALYLCASSLDGLAGYEQYFGPGTRLTVT.

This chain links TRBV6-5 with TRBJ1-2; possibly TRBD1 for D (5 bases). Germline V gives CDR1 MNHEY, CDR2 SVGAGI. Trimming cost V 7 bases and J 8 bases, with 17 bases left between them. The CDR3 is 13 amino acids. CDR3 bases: TGTGCCAGCACCCTCGACAGTTTATCCGGCTACACCTTC. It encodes CASTLDSLSGYTF.

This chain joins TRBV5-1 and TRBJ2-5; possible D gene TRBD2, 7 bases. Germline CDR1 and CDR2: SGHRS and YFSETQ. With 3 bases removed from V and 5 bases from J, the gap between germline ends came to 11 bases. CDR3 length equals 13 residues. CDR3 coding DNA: TGCGCCAGCAGCTCGGGGGGCCGGGAGACCCAGTACTTC. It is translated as CASSSGGRETQYF.

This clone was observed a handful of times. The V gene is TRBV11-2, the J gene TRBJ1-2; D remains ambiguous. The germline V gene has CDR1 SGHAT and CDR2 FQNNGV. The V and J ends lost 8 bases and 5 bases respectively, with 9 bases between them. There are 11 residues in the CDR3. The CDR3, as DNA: TGTGCCAGCGGAGAGACTTATGGCTACACCTTC. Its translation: CASGETYGYTF.

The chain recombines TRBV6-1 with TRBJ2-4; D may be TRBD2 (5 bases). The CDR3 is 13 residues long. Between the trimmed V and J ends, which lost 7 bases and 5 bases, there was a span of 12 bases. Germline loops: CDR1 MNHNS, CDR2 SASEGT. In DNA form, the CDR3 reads TGTGCCAGCACCCCGCCCGGGGAAAACATTCAGTACTTC. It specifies CASTPPGENIQYF.

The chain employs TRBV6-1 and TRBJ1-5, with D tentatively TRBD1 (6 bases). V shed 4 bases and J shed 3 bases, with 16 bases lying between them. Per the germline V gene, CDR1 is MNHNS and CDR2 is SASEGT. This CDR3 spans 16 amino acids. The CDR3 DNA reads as TGTGCCAGCAGTGGGCTACCAGGGGCCCTCAATCAGCCCCAGCATTTT. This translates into CASSGLPGALNQPQHF.

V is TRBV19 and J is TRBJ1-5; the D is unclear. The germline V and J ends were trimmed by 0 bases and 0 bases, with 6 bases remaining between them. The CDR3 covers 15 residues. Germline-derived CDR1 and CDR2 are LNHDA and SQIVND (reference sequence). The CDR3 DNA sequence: TGTGCCAGTAGTATAGATCCCCATAGCAATCAGCCCCAGCATTTT. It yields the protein CASSIDPHSNQPQHF. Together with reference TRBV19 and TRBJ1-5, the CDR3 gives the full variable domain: DGGITQSPKYLFRKEGQNVTLSCEQNLNHDAMYWYRQDPGQGLRLIYYSQIVNDFQKGDIAEGYSVSREKKESFPLTVTSAQKNPTAFYLCASSIDPHSNQPQHFGDGTRLSIL.

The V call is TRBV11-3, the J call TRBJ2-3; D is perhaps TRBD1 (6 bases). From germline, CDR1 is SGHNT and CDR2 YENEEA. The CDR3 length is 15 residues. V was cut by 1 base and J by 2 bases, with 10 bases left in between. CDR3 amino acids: CASSLAGAYTDTQYF. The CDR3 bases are TGTGCCAGCAGCTTAGCAGGGGCATACACAGATACGCAGTATTTT.

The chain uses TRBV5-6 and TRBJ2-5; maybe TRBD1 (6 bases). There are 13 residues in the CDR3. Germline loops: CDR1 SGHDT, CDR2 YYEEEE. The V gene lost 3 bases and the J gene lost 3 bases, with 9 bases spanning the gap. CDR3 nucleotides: TGTGCCAGCAGCTGGTGGACAGAAGAGACCCAGTACTTC. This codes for CASSWWTEETQYF.

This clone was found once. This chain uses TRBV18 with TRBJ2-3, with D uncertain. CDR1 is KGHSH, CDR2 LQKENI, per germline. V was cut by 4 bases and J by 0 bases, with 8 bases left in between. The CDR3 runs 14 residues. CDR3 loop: CASSLEISTDTQYF. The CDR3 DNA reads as TGTGCCAGCTCACTGGAGATTAGCACAGATACGCAGTATTTT.

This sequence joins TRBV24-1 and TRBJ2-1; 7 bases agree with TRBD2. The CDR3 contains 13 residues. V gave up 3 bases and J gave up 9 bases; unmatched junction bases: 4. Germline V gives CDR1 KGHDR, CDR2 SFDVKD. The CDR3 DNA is TGTGCCACCAGTGATCGACTAGCTAGTGAGCAGTTCTTC. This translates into CATSDRLASEQFF.

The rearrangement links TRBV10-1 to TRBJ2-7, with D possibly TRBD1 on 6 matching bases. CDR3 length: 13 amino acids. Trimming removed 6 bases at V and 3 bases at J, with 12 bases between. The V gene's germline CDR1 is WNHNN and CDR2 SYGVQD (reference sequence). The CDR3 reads CASRGDNDYEQYF. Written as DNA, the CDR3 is TGCGCCAGCAGGGGGGACAACGACTACGAGCAGTACTTC.

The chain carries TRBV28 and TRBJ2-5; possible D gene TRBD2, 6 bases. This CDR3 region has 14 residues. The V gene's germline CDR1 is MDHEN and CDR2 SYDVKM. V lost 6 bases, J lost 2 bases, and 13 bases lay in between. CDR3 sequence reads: CASSPHGRQETQYF. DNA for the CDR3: TGTGCCAGCAGCCCTCACGGGAGACAAGAGACCCAGTACTTC.

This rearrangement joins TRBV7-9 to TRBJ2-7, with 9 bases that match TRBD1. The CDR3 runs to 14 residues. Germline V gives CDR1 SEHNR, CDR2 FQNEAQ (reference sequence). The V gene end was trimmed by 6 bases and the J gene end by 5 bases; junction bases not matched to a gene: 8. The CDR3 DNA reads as TGTGCCAGCAGGAGGACAGGGGATGGGGACGAGCAGTACTTC. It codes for CASRRTGDGDEQYF.